The entry below describes one T cell receptor (beta chain). Its specific antigen is unknown. No base qualities exist here, and no much larger clone lies one base off it. Enrolling through a virtual design, the prospective study's participants ranged in age from roughly 18 to 95 years and lived across more than 20 United States geographic areas. To assign participants to cohorts, the prospective study relied on clinical history that participants themselves reported in a screening survey and a study questionnaire. Recovered participants in ImmuneRACE Cohort 3 were defined as having two consecutive negative NP/OP PCR tests, clearance from a healthcare professional, or resolution of symptoms. Mobile phlebotomists in the prospective study collected whole blood, serum and a nasopharyngeal or oropharyngeal swab from every participant. Prospective study participants could optionally give additional blood draws and questionnaires over a 2-month period. Before DNA extraction, prospective study blood samples were shipped either frozen or at room temperature.

According to the germline V gene (reference sequence), CDR1 reads LNHDA and CDR2 reads SQIVND. V has 4 bases trimmed and J has 3 bases trimmed; junction bases matching no gene number 5. From cysteine to phenylalanine, the CDR3 is 14 amino acids long. Only the CDR3 portion is preserved as DNA: 42 bases, with reading frame beginning at the first base. This specimen comes from a study of blood T cell repertoires in COVID-19 (dated by TCRdb to 2018 to 2020). Some background on the complete study: Collaborator samples came from the United States, Italy and Spain and covered acute and convalescent phases of COVID-19. The prospective study material was composed of cDNA or gDNA derived from T cells, B-cell-depleted T cells, or PBMCs. The dataset comprised deeply sampled blood TCRbeta repertoires from subjects exposed to, actively infected with, or recovered from COVID-19. A freely available public database, intended as a resource for researchers studying the immune response to SARS-CoV-2, is where the repertoires were released. Samples came from the ongoing ImmuneRACE study (first 160 participants) plus 1,254 subjects from 6 global collaborators. Sample metadata almost always included a de-identified subject ID, COVID-19 status, age in years and sex. Where HLA class I and class II types were available, the types were taken from metadata supplied by the sample provider, not from assay-based typing.

TCRbeta CDR3 regions were amplified from genomic DNA by means of the immunoSEQ Assay, a bias-controlled multiplex PCR. The original pipeline was this. The number of nucleated cells in each sample was estimated by amplification of reference gene primers within the assay. Sequence reads were collapsed and filtered to measure the absolute abundance of every unique TCRbeta CDR3 rearrangement. Productive Simpson clonality was computed per sample as the square root of Simpson's diversity index over productive rearrangements. The clones in this table, taken by TCRdb from immuneACCESS, are in-frame only. Not every clone is retained; where verified, under half of the shortfall comes from an unresolved V gene, and the cause of the rest is unknown. That table supplies the V and J calls and clone size; D and trimming were determined from the DNA. The sample table holds hundreds of thousands of clones, of which 90% were seen once. The biggest ten clones account for 2.6% of the sample.

Study-wide conclusions, independent of this receptor: The quantity of clinical and demographic metadata differed by source and by participant and was supplied without curation.

The TCR sequence derives from a man between 60 and 75 years old who had recovered from COVID-19. The sequenced sample consisted of PBMCs or T cells enriched from blood (not recorded which). The chain is made from TRBV19 and TRBJ2-7; TRBD1 matches 8 bases in the middle. The CDR3 protein is CASSTGQGFYEQYF. The nucleotides read TGTGCCAGTAGTACCGGACAGGGTTTCTACGAGCAGTACTTC. Reference TRBV19 and TRBJ2-7 proteins supply the regions before and after the CDR3; the full variable domain is: DGGITQSPKYLFRKEGQNVTLSCEQNLNHDAMYWYRQDPGQGLRLIYYSQIVNDFQKGDIAEGYSVSREKKESFPLTVTSAQKNPTAFYLCASSTGQGFYEQYFGPGTRLTVT.